This passage covers 24 T cell receptor beta chains from one sample sequenced in a study of cytomegalovirus exposure and HLA in healthy donors. Primers for the PCR totalled 60 Vbeta and 13 Jbeta. Only in-frame clones appear in the TCRdb table, and some are missing; sequencing was by immunoSEQ multiplex PCR. This table has under 200,000 clones, more than 65% appearing once. Input material: PBMCs. Receptors originate from a woman between 50 and 59 years old in good health and CMV-seronegative.

The V call is TRBV2, the J call TRBJ1-1; D call uncertain. Germline CDR1 SNHLY, CDR2 FYNNEI. The CDR3 has 11 amino acids. V was trimmed by 7 bases and J by 5 bases, leaving 8 bases between them. The CDR3 sequence: CASTYDTEAFF. The DNA for the CDR3 is TGTGCCAGCACCTATGATACTGAAGCTTTCTTT.

The chain links TRBV18 to TRBJ2-1, with a possible D match to TRBD2 (6 bases). V was clipped by 3 bases and J by 0 bases, with 12 bases between them. Germline lookup yields CDR1 KGHSH and CDR2 LQKENI. CDR3 length: 16 amino acids. The CDR3 protein is CASSPLAPSSYNEQFF. The CDR3 DNA reads TGTGCCAGCTCACCGCTAGCGCCGAGCTCCTACAATGAGCAGTTCTTC.

The chain recombines TRBV2 with TRBJ1-2, with TRBD1 matching 7 bases. CDR1 and CDR2 from the germline V gene are SNHLY and FYNNEI. Trimming at V came to 5 bases and at J to 8 bases, leaving 8 bases not matched to a gene. The CDR3 length is 13 residues. The CDR3 loop is CASSTQGVSGYTF. The CDR3 DNA sequence: TGTGCCAGCAGTACGCAGGGGGTCAGCGGCTACACCTTC.

The chain joins TRBV9 to TRBJ2-2; D not resolved. Trimming left V 0 bases short and J 1 base short, with 4 bases between. The CDR3 length is 14 residues. Germline V gene lookup returns CDR1 SGDLS and CDR2 YYNGEE. The CDR3 region is CASSVVGNTGELFF. CDR3 nucleotides: TGTGCCAGCAGCGTAGTCGGGAACACCGGGGAGCTGTTTTTT.

The sample holds one count of this clone. The CDR3 spells CASSVSERDAMINTQYF. The CDR3, as DNA: TGTGCCAGCAGCGTTTCAGAGCGGGATGCGATGATAAATACGCAGTATTTT. The rearrangement joins TRBV9 to TRBJ2-3, with TRBD2 matching over 7 bases. Germline CDR1 reads SGDLS; CDR2 reads YYNGEE. This CDR3 is 17 amino acids long. The junction had 16 bases not matched to a gene; V was cut back by 2 bases and J by 7 bases.

The chain is built from TRBV9 and TRBJ2-7, with D tentatively TRBD2 (5 bases). CDR1 SGDLS and CDR2 YYNGEE come from the germline V gene. V gave up 4 bases and J gave up 6 bases, with 14 bases separating them. The CDR3 has 13 amino acids. CDR3 region: CASSPWVGSEQYF. CDR3 DNA: TGTGCCAGCAGCCCATGGGTGGGGAGCGAGCAGTACTTC.

This clone was counted a few times. The chain combines TRBV7-2 with TRBJ1-2, with no clear D. There are 12 residues in the CDR3. Trimming left V 8 bases short and J 2 bases short, with 9 bases between. Per the germline V gene, CDR1 is SGHTA and CDR2 is FQGNSA. CDR3 in amino acids: CASRAGNYGYTF. The CDR3 DNA follows: TGTGCCAGCCGGGCGGGGAACTATGGCTACACCTTC.

As DNA, the CDR3 is TGTGCCAGCAGCCCTCGGACTAGCGGGAGTGGTGAGCAGTTCTTC. It specifies CASSPRTSGSGEQFF. The V gene is TRBV7-2, the J gene TRBJ2-1; 13 bases map to TRBD2. The germline V gene has CDR1 SGHTA and CDR2 FQGNSA. The CDR3 extends over 15 amino acids. The V and J ends lost 5 bases and 9 bases, in that order; junction bases with no gene match: 7.

CDR3 in amino acids: CASSLDRVTSGNTIYF. CDR3 in DNA: TGTGCCAGCAGCTTGGACAGGGTAACCTCTGGAAACACCATATATTTT. The chain combines TRBV11-1 with TRBJ1-3; TRBD1 matches 8 bases. The CDR3 runs to 16 residues. CDR1 and CDR2 from the germline V gene are SGHAT and FQDESV (reference sequence). V lost 3 bases and J lost 0; bases outside the gene matches: 4.

The V gene is TRBV19, the J gene TRBJ2-6; 7 bases agree with TRBD1. Germline lookup yields CDR1 LNHDA and CDR2 SQIVND (reference sequence). The J segment lost 1 base and the V segment lost 5 bases, leaving 5 bases of the junction unmatched. CDR3 length equals 16 residues. CDR3 residues: CASSVNRGSGANVLTF. CDR3 DNA: TGTGCCAGTAGTGTCAACAGGGGATCTGGGGCCAACGTCCTGACTTTC.

V is TRBV10-3 and J is TRBJ2-7; D may be TRBD2 (6 bases). This CDR3 is built from 16 residues. Germline V gene sequence: CDR1 ENHRY, CDR2 SYGVKD. V gave up 10 bases and J gave up 2 bases, with 24 bases separating them. In nucleotides, the CDR3 is TGTGCCACCCACCGGGACTCCACTCGGCGGCCCTACGAGCAGTACTTC. It translates to CATHRDSTRRPYEQYF.

This chain links TRBV21-1 with TRBJ2-7; the D call TRBD1 from the table was never checked on the DNA. TRBV21-1 is given as a pseudogene. This CDR3 spans 16 amino acids. The CDR3 sequence: CASSKEGGGGYYEQYF. CDR3 nucleotide sequence: TGTGCCAGCAGCAAAGAGGGCGGAGGGGGCTACTACGAGCAGTACTTC.

The chain carries TRBV18 and TRBJ1-5; D is possibly TRBD1 (6 bases). Germline CDR1 and CDR2: KGHSH and LQKENI. The CDR3 is made up of 16 amino acids. Trimming left V 2 bases short and J 1 base short, with 12 bases between. The CDR3 region has the DNA TGTGCCAGCTCACCAACGAGGGGGGGGAGCAATCAGCCCCAGCATTTT. It is translated as CASSPTRGGSNQPQHF.

The chain combines TRBV7-2 with TRBJ2-1, with 10 bases identical to TRBD1. Trimming cost V 7 bases and J 10 bases; bases outside gene matches: 13. Germline V gene data show CDR1 as SGHTA and CDR2 as FQGNSA. This CDR3 comprises 15 residues. As DNA, the CDR3 is TGTGCCAGCACCCCGACCGGGACAGGGGCAAAAGAGCAGTTCTTC. This codes for CASTPTGTGAKEQFF.

This chain connects TRBV7-9 to TRBJ2-1; TRBD1 matches at 11 bases. The CDR3 consists of 14 residues. The germline V gene encodes CDR1 SEHNR and CDR2 FQNEAQ (reference sequence). Germline trimming cut 3 bases from V and 8 bases from J; bases unmatched to any gene: 3. CDR3 sequence (DNA): TGTGCCAGCAGCTTGGGACAGGGGGTCCATGAGCAGTTCTTC. Translating it yields CASSLGQGVHEQFF.

This clone was found a few times. The J gene is TRBJ1-6, the V gene TRBV5-6; D is undetermined. CDR3 length: 16 residues. The germline gives CDR1 SGHDT, CDR2 YYEEEE. V was cut by 6 bases and J by 0 bases, with 13 bases left in between. The CDR3 here is CASTPGGFSYNSPLHF. DNA for the CDR3: TGTGCCAGCACCCCAGGTGGCTTCTCCTATAATTCACCCCTCCACTTT.

CDR3 amino acids: CASSDEAAVRSYNEQFF. The CDR3 DNA reads as TGTGCCAGCAGCGACGAAGCCGCAGTCAGGTCCTACAATGAGCAGTTCTTC. The rearrangement joins TRBV11-1 to TRBJ2-1, with D uncertain. This CDR3 region has 17 residues. Trimming stripped 5 bases from V and 1 base from J, with 18 bases between. The germline gives CDR1 SGHAT, CDR2 FQDESV (reference sequence). Supplemented by reference TRBV11-1 and TRBJ2-1, the full variable domain reads EAEVAQSPRYKITEKSQAVAFWCDPISGHATLYWYRQILGQGPELLVQFQDESVVDDSQLPKDRFSAERLKGVDSTLKIQPAELGDSAMYLCASSDEAAVRSYNEQFFGPGTRLTVL.

The chain uses TRBV19 and TRBJ2-4, with TRBD1 matching 7 bases. Germline assignment: CDR1 LNHDA and CDR2 SQIVND (reference sequence). The CDR3 contains 16 residues. Trimming at V came to 3 bases and at J to 6 bases, leaving 11 bases not matched to a gene. The CDR3 loop is CASSITKNRGLNIQYF. CDR3 bases: TGTGCCAGTAGTATCACAAAGAACAGGGGTTTAAACATTCAGTACTTC.

The rearrangement uses TRBV13 and TRBJ2-5, with D possibly being TRBD2 (5 bases). V lost 0 bases and J lost 5, with 10 bases in between. The CDR3 spans 14 residues. Germline lookup yields CDR1 PRHDT and CDR2 FYEKMQ (reference sequence). The DNA for the CDR3 is TGTGCCAGCAGCTTAGGCCGGCTAGCCGAGACCCAGTACTTC. As protein: CASSLGRLAETQYF. Using reference TRBV13 and TRBJ2-5 for the parts outside the CDR3, the full variable domain is AAGVIQSPRHLIKEKRETATLKCYPIPRHDTVYWYQQGPGQDPQFLISFYEKMQSDKGSIPDRFSAQQFSDYHSELNMSSLELGDSALYFCASSLGRLAETQYFGPGTRLLVL.

The chain couples TRBV7-2 to TRBJ2-2; D perhaps matches TRBD2 (6 bases). V was cut by 1 base and J by 6 bases, with 15 bases left in between. Germline lookup yields CDR1 SGHTA and CDR2 FQGNSA. The CDR3 sequence is 16 residues long. CDR3 region: CASSLVTSRVPGELFF. In DNA, the CDR3 is TGTGCCAGCAGCTTAGTCACTAGCCGGGTGCCCGGGGAGCTGTTTTTT.

This clone was picked up one time. V usage is TRBV7-2 and J usage is TRBJ2-2; TRBD1 matches 10 bases. V shed 7 bases, J shed 1 base, and the junction held 12 bases outside the gene matches. From germline, CDR1 is SGHTA and CDR2 FQGNSA. There are 18 residues in the CDR3. The CDR3 reads CASNSRLDRGMNTGELFF. For the CDR3, the DNA is TGTGCCAGCAACTCGCGACTGGACAGGGGGATGAACACCGGGGAGCTGTTTTTT.

The chain combines TRBV7-2 with TRBJ2-7; perhaps TRBD1 as D (6 bases). Trimming took 2 bases from V and 6 from J, leaving 14 bases between them. From germline, CDR1 is SGHTA and CDR2 FQGNSA. The CDR3 has 14 amino acids. The chain's CDR3 is CASSLSQGLGEQYF. The CDR3 DNA is TGTGCCAGCAGCTTATCCCAGGGGTTGGGCGAGCAGTACTTC.

The chain employs TRBV4-1 and TRBJ1-1; TRBD1 is a possible D gene (6 bases). From germline, CDR1 is MGHRA and CDR2 YSYEKL. This CDR3 spans 14 amino acids. V lost 3 bases and J 5 bases, leaving 13 bases between the germline ends. CDR3: CASSQRGGGTEAFF. In DNA form, the CDR3 reads TGCGCCAGCAGCCAGAGAGGGGGGGGAACTGAAGCTTTCTTT.

The genes are TRBV28 and TRBJ2-5; the match to TRBD1 covers 7 bases. Germline-derived CDR1 and CDR2 are MDHEN and SYDVKM. The CDR3 has 20 residues. The junction had 24 bases not matched to a gene; V was cut back by 3 bases and J by 5 bases. CDR3 protein: CASSFPGTVGAPTNLETQYF. CDR3 DNA: TGTGCCAGCAGTTTCCCCGGGACAGTGGGAGCCCCCACCAACCTGGAGACCCAGTACTTC.